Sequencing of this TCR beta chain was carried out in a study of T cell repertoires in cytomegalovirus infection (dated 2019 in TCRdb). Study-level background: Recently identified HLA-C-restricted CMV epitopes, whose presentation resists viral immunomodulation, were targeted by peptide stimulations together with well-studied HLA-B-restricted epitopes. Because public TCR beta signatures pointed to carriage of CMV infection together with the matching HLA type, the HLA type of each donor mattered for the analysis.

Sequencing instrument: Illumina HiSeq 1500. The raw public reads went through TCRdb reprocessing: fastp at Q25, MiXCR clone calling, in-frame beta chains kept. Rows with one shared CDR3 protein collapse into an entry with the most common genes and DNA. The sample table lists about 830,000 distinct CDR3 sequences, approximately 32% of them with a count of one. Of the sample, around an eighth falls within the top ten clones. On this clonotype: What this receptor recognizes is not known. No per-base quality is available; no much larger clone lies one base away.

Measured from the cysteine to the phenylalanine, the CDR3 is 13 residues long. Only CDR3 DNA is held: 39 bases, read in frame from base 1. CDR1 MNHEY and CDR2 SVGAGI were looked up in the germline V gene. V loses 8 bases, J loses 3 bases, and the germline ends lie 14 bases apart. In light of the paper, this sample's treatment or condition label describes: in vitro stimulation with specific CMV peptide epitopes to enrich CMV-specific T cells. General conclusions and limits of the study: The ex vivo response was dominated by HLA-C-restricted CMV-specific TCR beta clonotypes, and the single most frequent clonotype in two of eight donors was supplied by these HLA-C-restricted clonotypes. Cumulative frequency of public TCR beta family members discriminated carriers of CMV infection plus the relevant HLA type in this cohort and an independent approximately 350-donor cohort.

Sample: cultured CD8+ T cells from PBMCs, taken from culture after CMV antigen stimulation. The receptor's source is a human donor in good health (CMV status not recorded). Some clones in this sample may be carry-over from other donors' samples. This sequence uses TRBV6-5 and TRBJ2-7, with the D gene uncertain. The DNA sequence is TGTGCCAGCGGTCCTTGGCAGCGCTACGAGCAGTACTTC. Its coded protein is CASGPWQRYEQYF.